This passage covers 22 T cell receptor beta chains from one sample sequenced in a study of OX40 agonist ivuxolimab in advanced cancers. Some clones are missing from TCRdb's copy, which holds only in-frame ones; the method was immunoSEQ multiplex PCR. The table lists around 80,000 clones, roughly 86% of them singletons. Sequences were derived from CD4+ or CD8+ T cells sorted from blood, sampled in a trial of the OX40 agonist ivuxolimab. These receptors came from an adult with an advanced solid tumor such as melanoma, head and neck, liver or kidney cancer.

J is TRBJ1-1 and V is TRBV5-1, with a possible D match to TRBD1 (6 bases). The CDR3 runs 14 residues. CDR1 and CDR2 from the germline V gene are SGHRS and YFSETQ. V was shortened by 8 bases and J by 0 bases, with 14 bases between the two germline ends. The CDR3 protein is CASSTGTMNTEAFF. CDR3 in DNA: TGCGCCAGTAGTACCGGGACAATGAACACTGAAGCTTTCTTT.

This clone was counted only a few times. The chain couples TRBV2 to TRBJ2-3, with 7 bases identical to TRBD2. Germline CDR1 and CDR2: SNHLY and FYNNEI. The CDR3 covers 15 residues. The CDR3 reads CDRGSTSRNTDTQYF. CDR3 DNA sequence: TGTGATCGAGGGTCGACTAGCAGAAATACAGATACGCAGTATTTT.

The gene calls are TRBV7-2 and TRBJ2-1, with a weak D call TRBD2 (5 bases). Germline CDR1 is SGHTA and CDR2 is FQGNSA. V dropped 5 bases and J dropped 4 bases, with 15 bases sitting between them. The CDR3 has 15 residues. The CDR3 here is CASSPLSGKYNEQFF. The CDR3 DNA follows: TGTGCCAGCAGCCCCCTGAGCGGAAAATACAATGAGCAGTTCTTC.

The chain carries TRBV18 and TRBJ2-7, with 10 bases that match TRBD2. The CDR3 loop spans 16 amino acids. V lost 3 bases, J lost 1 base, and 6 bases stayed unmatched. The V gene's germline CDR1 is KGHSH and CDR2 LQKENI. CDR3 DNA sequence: TGTGCCAGCTCACCCCAAACTAGCGGGGAGTCCTACGAGCAGTACTTC. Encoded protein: CASSPQTSGESYEQYF.

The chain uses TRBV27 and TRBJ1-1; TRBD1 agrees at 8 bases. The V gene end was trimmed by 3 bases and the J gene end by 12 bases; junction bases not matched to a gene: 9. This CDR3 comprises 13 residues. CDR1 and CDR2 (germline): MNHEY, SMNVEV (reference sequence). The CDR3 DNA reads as TGTGCCAGCAGTTTGCAGGGGGCTCTATTGACTTTCTTT. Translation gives CASSLQGALLTFF.

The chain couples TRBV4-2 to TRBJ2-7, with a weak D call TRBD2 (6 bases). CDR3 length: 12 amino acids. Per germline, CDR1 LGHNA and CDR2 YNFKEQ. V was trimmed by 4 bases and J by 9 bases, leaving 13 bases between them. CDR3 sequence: CASSLEGLGQYF. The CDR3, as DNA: TGTGCCAGCAGCCTAGAGGGACTCGGGCAGTACTTC.

CDR3 nucleotides: TGTGCCAGCAGCTTCGGAGGCGATGAGCAGTTCTTC. Translation: CASSFGGDEQFF. The V gene is TRBV5-5, the J gene TRBJ2-1; D perhaps matches TRBD2 (5 bases). Trimming removed 2 bases at V and 8 bases at J, with 8 bases between. Per germline, CDR1 SGHKS and CDR2 YYEKEE (reference sequence). The CDR3 consists of 12 residues.

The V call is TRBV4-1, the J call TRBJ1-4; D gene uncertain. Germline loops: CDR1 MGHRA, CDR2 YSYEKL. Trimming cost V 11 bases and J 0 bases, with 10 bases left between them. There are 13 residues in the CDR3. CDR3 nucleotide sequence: TGCGCCGGCTCTACCACAACTAATGAAAAACTGTTTTTT. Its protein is CAGSTTTNEKLFF.

The CDR3: CASSYSGRGYEQYF. In DNA, the CDR3 is TGTGCCAGCAGTTACTCCGGACGGGGCTACGAGCAGTACTTC. V gene TRBV6-5 combines with J gene TRBJ2-7; possible D gene TRBD2, 5 bases. V lost 0 bases, J lost 3 bases, and 9 bases lay in between. The V gene's germline CDR1 is MNHEY and CDR2 SVGAGI. The CDR3 totals 14 residues.

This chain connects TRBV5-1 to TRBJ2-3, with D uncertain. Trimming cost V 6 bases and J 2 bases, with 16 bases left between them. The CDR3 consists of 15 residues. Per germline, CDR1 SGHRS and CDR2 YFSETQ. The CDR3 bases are TGCGCCAGCAAGACCACCGTGCAAGACACAGATACGCAGTATTTT. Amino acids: CASKTTVQDTDTQYF.

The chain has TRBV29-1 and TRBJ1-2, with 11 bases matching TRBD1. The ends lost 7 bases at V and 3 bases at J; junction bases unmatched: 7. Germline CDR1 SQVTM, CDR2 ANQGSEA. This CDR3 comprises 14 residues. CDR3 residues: CSAYGTGGYYGYTF. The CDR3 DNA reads TGCAGCGCGTACGGGACAGGGGGATACTATGGCTACACCTTC.

CDR3 protein: CASSQQDRGTEAFF. Here the CDR3 DNA reads TGTGCCAGCAGCCAACAGGACAGGGGAACTGAAGCTTTCTTT. The chain couples TRBV7-9 to TRBJ1-1; 9 bases line up with TRBD1. Per the germline V gene, CDR1 is SEHNR and CDR2 is FQNEAQ (reference sequence). The trim removed 5 bases at V and 5 bases at J, leaving 6 bases unmatched. The CDR3 spans 14 residues.

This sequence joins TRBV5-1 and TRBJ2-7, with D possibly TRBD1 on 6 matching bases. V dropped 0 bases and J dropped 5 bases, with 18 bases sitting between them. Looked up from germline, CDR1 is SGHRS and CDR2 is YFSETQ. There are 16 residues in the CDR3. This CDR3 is CASSLAAAGERNEQYF. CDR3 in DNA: TGCGCCAGCAGCTTGGCCGCGGCAGGGGAAAGGAACGAGCAGTACTTC.

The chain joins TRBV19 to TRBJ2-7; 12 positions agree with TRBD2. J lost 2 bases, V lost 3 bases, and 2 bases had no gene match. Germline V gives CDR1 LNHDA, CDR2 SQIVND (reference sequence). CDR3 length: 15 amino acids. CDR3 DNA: TGTGCCAGTAGTATCCTAGCGGGAGGGGCCTACGAGCAGTACTTC. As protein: CASSILAGGAYEQYF.

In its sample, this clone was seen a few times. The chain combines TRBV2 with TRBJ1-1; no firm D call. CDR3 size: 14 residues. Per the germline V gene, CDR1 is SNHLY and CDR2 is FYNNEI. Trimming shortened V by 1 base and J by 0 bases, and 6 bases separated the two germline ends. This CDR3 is CASSEGGMNTEAFF. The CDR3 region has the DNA TGTGCCAGCAGTGAAGGGGGAATGAACACTGAAGCTTTCTTT.

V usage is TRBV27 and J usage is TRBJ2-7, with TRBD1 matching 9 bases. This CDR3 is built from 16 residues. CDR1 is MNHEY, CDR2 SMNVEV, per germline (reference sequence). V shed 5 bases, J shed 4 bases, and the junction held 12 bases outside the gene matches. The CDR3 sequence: CASSPRTGENIYEQYF. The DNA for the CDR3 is TGTGCCAGCAGTCCACGGACAGGGGAAAACATATACGAGCAGTACTTC.

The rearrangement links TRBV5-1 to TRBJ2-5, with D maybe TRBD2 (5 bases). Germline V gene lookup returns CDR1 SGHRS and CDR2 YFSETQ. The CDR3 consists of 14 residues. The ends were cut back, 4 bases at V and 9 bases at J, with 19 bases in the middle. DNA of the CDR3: TGCGCCAGCAGCCCGAGGACGGCCTTGGAGGCCCAGTACTTC. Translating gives CASSPRTALEAQYF.

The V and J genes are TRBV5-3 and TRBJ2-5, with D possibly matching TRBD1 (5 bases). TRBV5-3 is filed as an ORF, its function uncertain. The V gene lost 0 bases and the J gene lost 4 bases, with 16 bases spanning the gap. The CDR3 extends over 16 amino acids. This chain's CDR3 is CARSLDLARVGETQYF. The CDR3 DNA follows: TGTGCCAGAAGCTTGGATCTCGCCAGGGTGGGAGAGACCCAGTACTTC.

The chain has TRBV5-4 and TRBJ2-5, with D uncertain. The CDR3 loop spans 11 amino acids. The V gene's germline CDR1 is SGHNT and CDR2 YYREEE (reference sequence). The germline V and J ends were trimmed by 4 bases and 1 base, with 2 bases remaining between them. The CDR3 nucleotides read TGTGCCAGCAGCGGCCAAGAGACCCAGTACTTC. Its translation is CASSGQETQYF.

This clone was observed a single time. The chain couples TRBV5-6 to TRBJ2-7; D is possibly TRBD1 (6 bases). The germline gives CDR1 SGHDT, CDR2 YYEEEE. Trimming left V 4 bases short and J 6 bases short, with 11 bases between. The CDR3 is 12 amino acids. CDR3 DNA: TGTGCCAGCAGCACCGCAGGGGTCGAGCAGTACTTC. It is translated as CASSTAGVEQYF.

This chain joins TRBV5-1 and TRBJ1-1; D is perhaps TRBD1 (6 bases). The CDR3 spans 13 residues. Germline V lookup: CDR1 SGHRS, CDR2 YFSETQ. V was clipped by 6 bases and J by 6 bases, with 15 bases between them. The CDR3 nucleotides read TGCGCCAGCAACCTCCGGGACATGTCTGAAGCTTTCTTT. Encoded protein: CASNLRDMSEAFF.

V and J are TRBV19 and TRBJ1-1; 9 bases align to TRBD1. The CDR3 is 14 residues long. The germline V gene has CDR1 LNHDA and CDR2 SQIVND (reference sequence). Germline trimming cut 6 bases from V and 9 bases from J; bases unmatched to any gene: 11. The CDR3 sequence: CASSAPQGAAKAFF. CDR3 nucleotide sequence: TGTGCCAGTAGCGCCCCACAGGGGGCAGCAAAAGCTTTCTTT.